The 4 T cell receptor beta chains reported below all come from one sample, sequenced in a study of OX40 agonist ivuxolimab in advanced cancers. The data were produced by immunoSEQ multiplex PCR, yet TCRdb's version contains in-frame clones alone and is incomplete. The profile covers tens of thousands of clones, with roughly 87% appearing a single time and approximately 3% taken by the ten largest. This specimen was CD4+ or CD8+ T cells sorted from blood, taken in a trial of the OX40 agonist ivuxolimab. These receptors came from an adult with an advanced solid tumor such as melanoma, head and neck, liver or kidney cancer.

V is TRBV9 and J is TRBJ2-7; TRBD1 is a possible D gene (5 bases). The germline V and J ends were trimmed by 4 bases and 2 bases, with 13 bases remaining between them. Germline-derived CDR1 and CDR2 are SGDLS and YYNGEE. This CDR3 is 14 amino acids long. The CDR3 DNA follows: TGTGCCAGCAGCCCCGGCGACAGAGCCTACGAGCAGTACTTC. Translating gives CASSPGDRAYEQYF.

This clone was seen just once. The genes are TRBV18 and TRBJ2-2; D might be TRBD1 or TRBD2, each matching 5 bases. The CDR3 extends over 15 amino acids. V lost 8 bases, J lost 5 bases, and 18 bases lay in between. CDR1 is KGHSH and CDR2 is LQKENI in the germline V gene. Here the CDR3 reads CASHVRDQRTGELFF. DNA of the CDR3: TGTGCCAGCCACGTCCGGGACCAGCGGACCGGGGAGCTGTTTTTT.

The V and J genes are TRBV6-5 and TRBJ2-6, with D possibly TRBD1 on 6 matching bases. Per germline, CDR1 MNHEY and CDR2 SVGAGI. This CDR3 has 16 amino acids. V lost 4 bases, J lost 0 bases, and 10 bases lay in between. Here the CDR3 reads CASSSRQDSGANVLTF. CDR3 DNA sequence: TGTGCCAGCAGTTCGCGACAGGACTCTGGGGCCAACGTCCTGACTTTC.

As DNA, the CDR3 is TGTGCCAGCAGCTTAGGGGCTATATACAATGAGCAGTTCTTC. Protein: CASSLGAIYNEQFF. This chain links TRBV11-3 with TRBJ2-1, with D unresolved. V was trimmed by 1 base and J by 4 bases, leaving 8 bases between them. This CDR3 is 14 amino acids long. The germline V gene has CDR1 SGHNT and CDR2 YENEEA. Combining the CDR3 with reference TRBV11-3 and TRBJ2-1 gives the whole variable domain EAGVVQSPRYKIIEKKQPVAFWCNPISGHNTLYWYLQNLGQGPELLIRYENEEAVDDSQLPKDRFSAERLKGVDSTLKIQPAELGDSAVYLCASSLGAIYNEQFFGPGTRLTVL.